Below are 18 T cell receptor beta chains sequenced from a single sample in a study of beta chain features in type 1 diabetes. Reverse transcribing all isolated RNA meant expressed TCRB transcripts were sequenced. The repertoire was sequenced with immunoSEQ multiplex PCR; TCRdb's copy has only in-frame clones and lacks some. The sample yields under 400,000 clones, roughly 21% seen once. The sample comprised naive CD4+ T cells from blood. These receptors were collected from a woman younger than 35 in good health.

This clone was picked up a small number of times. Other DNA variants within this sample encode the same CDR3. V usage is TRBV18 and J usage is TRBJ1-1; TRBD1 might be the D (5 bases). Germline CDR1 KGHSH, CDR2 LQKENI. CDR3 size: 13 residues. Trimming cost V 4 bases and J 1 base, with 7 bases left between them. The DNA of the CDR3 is TGTGCCAGCTCACTCGGACAGAACACTGAAGCTTTCTTT. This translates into CASSLGQNTEAFF. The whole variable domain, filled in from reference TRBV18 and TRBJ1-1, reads NAGVMQNPRHLVRRRGQEARLRCSPMKGHSHVYWYRQLPEEGLKFMVYLQKENIIDESGMPKERFSAEFPKEGPSILRIQQVVRGDSAAYFCASSLGQNTEAFFGQGTRLTVV.

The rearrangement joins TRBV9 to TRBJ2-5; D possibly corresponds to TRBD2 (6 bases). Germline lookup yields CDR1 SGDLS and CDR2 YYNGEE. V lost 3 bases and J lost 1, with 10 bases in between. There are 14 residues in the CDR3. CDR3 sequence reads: CASSAATSQETQYF. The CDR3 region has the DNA TGTGCCAGCAGCGCCGCGACTAGCCAAGAGACCCAGTACTTC.

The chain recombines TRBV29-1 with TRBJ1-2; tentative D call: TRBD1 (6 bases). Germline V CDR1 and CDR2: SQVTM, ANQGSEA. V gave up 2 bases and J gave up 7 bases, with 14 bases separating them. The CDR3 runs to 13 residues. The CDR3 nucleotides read TGCAGCGTTGAAAAAACAGGGTTTGCTGGCTACACCTTC. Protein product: CSVEKTGFAGYTF.

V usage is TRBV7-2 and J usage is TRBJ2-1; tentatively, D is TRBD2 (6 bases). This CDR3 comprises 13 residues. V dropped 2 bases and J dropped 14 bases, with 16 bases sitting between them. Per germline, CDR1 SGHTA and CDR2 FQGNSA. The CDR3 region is CASSLQELARKFF. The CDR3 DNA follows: TGTGCCAGCAGCTTACAGGAACTAGCCCGAAAGTTCTTC.

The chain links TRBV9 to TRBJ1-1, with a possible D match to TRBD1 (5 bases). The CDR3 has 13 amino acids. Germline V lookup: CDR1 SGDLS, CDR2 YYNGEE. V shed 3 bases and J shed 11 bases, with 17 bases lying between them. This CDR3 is CASSERDSAMAFF. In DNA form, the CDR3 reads TGTGCCAGCAGCGAGAGGGACTCCGCGATGGCTTTCTTT.

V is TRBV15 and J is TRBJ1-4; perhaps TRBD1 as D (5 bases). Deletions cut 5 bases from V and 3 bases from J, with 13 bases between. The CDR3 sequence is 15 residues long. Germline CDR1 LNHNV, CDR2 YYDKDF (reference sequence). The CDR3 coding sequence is TGTGCCACCAGCCGCGGGGGTCTGTCTAATGAAAAACTGTTTTTT. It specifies CATSRGGLSNEKLFF.

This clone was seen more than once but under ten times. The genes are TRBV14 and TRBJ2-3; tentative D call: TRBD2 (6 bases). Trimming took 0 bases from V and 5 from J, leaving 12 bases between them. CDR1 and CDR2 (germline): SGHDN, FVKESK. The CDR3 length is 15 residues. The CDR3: CASSQDSGLQDTQYF. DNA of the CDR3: TGTGCCAGCAGCCAAGATTCAGGACTACAAGATACGCAGTATTTT.

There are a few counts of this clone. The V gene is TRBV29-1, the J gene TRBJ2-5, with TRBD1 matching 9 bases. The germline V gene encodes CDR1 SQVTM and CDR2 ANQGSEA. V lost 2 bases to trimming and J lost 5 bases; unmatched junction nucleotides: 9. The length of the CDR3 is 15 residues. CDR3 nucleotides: TGCAGCGTTGAACCCGGGACAGGGCGGGCGGAGACCCAGTACTTC. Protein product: CSVEPGTGRAETQYF.

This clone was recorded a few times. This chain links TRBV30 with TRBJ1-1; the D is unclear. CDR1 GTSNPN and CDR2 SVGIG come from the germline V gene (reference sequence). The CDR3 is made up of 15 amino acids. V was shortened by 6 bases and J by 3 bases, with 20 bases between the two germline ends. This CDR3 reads CACITGNLRDTEAFF. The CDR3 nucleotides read TGTGCCTGTATTACCGGGAACCTAAGGGACACTGAAGCTTTCTTT.

This CDR3 is CASSPGGLSTDTQYF. The CDR3 nucleotides read TGTGCCAGCAGCCCGGGGGGCTTGTCCACAGATACGCAGTATTTT. The rearrangement uses TRBV9 and TRBJ2-3; D may be TRBD2 (7 bases). The V gene's germline CDR1 is SGDLS and CDR2 YYNGEE. This CDR3 contains 15 residues. V dropped 4 bases and J dropped 2 bases, with 14 bases sitting between them.

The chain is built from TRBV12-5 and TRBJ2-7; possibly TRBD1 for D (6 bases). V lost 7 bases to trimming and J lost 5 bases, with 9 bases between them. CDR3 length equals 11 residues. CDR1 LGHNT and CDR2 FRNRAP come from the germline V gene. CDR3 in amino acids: CASAQGDEQYF. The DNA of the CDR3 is TGTGCTAGTGCACAGGGCGACGAGCAGTACTTC.

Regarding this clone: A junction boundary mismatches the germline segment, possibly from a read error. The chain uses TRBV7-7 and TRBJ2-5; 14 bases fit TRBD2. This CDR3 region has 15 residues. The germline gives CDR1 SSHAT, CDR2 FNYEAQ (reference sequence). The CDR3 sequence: CASSSGLAGVETQYF. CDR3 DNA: TGTGCTAGCAGCTCGGGACTAGCGGGAGTTGAGACCCAGTACTTC.

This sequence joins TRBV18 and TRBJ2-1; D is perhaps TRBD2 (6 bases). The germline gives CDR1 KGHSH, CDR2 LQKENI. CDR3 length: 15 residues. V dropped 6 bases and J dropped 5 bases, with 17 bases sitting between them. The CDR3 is CASSRGGQPNNEQFF. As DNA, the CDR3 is TGTGCCAGCTCTCGGGGAGGCCAACCCAACAATGAGCAGTTCTTC.

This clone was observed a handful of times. The CDR3 spells CATNTRDRAQETQYF. The CDR3 DNA follows: TGTGCCACAAATACCCGCGACAGGGCGCAAGAGACCCAGTACTTC. V and J are TRBV15 and TRBJ2-5; 7 nucleotides align to TRBD1. The V gene end was trimmed by 9 bases and the J gene end by 2 bases; junction bases not matched to a gene: 12. The CDR3 is made up of 15 amino acids. Per germline, CDR1 LNHNV and CDR2 YYDKDF (reference sequence). Looking up the rest from reference TRBV15 and TRBJ2-5 gives the full variable domain: DAMVIQNPRYQVTQFGKPVTLSCSQTLNHNVMYWYQQKSSQAPKLLFHYYDKDFNNEADTPDNFQSRRPNTSFCFLDIRSPGLGDTAMYLCATNTRDRAQETQYFGPGTRLLVL.

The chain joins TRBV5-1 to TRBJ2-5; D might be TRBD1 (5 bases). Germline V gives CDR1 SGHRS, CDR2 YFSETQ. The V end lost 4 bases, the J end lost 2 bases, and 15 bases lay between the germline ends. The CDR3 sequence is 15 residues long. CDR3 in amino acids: CASSPQTATQETQYF. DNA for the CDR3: TGCGCCAGCAGCCCTCAGACAGCTACTCAAGAGACCCAGTACTTC.

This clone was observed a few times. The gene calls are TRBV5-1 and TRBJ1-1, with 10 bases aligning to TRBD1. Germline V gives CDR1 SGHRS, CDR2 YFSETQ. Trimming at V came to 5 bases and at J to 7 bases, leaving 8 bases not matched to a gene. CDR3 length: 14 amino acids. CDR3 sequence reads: CASRGTGAWGEAFF. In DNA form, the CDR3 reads TGCGCCAGCAGGGGGACAGGGGCCTGGGGTGAAGCTTTCTTT.

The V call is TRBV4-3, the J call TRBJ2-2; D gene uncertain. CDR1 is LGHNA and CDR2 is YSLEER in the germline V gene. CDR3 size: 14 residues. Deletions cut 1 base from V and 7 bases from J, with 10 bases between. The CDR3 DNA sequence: TGCGCCAGCAGCCAAGGGGCAAATGACGGGGAGCTGTTTTTT. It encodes CASSQGANDGELFF.

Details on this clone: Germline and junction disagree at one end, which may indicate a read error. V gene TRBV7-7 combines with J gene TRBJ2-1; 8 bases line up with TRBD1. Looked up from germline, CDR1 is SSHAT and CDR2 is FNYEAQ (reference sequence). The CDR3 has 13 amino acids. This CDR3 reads CASSMDRDHEQFF. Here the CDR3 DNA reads TGTGCTAGCAGCATGGACAGGGATCATGAGCAGTTCTTC.